One and the same sample provided the 3 T cell receptor beta chains below, sequenced in a study of cytomegalovirus exposure and HLA in healthy donors. Sequencing used immunoSEQ multiplex PCR; TCRdb keeps in-frame clones, though not all of them. The table lists about 250,000 clones, about 90% of them singletons, with about 12% in the top ten. The specimen sequenced was PBMCs. The source is a man aged 18 to 30 in good health and CMV-seropositive.

A few counts support this clone. This chain connects TRBV11-3 to TRBJ2-2; D is perhaps TRBD1 (5 bases). V was clipped by 0 bases and J by 7 bases, with 6 bases between them. The CDR3 is 13 amino acids. Per germline, CDR1 SGHNT and CDR2 YENEEA. The CDR3 sequence: CASSLEGHGELFF. DNA of the CDR3: TGTGCCAGCAGCTTAGAGGGGCACGGGGAGCTGTTTTTT.

V is TRBV7-8 and J is TRBJ2-1; weak D call: TRBD2 (6 bases). The CDR3 has 16 residues. Trimming stripped 2 bases from V and 10 bases from J, with 21 bases between. Germline V gene lookup returns CDR1 SGHVS and CDR2 FQNEAQ. The CDR3 bases are TGTGCCAGCAGCTTATTCTCCGGGGTCGGGGGATACGAGCAGTTCTTC. It is translated as CASSLFSGVGGYEQFF. Looking up the rest from reference TRBV7-8 and TRBJ2-1 gives the full variable domain: GAGVSQSPRYKVAKRGQDVALRCDPISGHVSLFWYQQALGQGPEFLTYFQNEAQLDKSGLPSDRFFAERPEGSVSTLKIQRTQQEDSAVYLCASSLFSGVGGYEQFFGPGTRLTVL.

The genes are TRBV14 and TRBJ2-7; 11 positions agree with TRBD2. CDR1 and CDR2 from the germline V gene are SGHDN and FVKESK. The V segment lost 5 bases and the J segment 2 bases; nucleotides outside the gene matches: 8. This CDR3 is built from 16 residues. The CDR3 DNA reads as TGTGCCAGCAGCATACGGACTAGCGGGCCGACCTACGAGCAGTACTTC. It is translated as CASSIRTSGPTYEQYF.